One and the same sample provided the 22 T cell receptor beta chains below, sequenced in a study of human T cells and chemical hapten exposure. TCRdb ran MiXCR on the 5' RACE reads and lists one entry per CDR3 protein. The sample comprises under 150,000 distinct CDR3 sequences, 19% of which are singletons, and approximately 2.6% rests with the top ten. Extraction of total RNA was performed on unfractionated whole blood. These receptors came from a human donor in good health.

The table lists this clonotype with a few counts. The chain joins TRBV6-1 to TRBJ1-1; 7 bases align to TRBD1. Germline V gene data show CDR1 as MNHNS and CDR2 as SASEGT. The CDR3 is 15 amino acids. J gave up 4 bases and V 4 bases, and 9 bases lay outside the gene matches. CDR3 DNA sequence: TGTGCCAGCAGTGGGCAACCGACAGGGACCACTGAAGCTTTCTTT. Translating it yields CASSGQPTGTTEAFF.

This clonotype was counted between two and nine times. The chain combines TRBV3-1 with TRBJ2-1; D gene ambiguous. Germline-derived CDR1 and CDR2 are LGHDT and YNNKEL (reference sequence). Trimming pared 1 base from V and 8 bases from J, leaving 9 bases between. The CDR3 is made up of 13 amino acids. The CDR3 loop is CASSQVPKDEQFF. The CDR3 DNA sequence: TGTGCCAGCAGCCAAGTGCCCAAAGATGAGCAGTTCTTC.

The table lists this clonotype with a few counts. The chain uses TRBV2 and TRBJ2-5, with 7 bases matching TRBD1. Germline trimming cut 8 bases from V and 4 bases from J; bases unmatched to any gene: 4. The CDR3 contains 12 residues. The germline gives CDR1 SNHLY, CDR2 FYNNEI. The CDR3 loop reads CASGYRGETQYF. CDR3 coding DNA: TGTGCCAGCGGGTACAGGGGAGAGACCCAGTACTTC.

This chain's CDR3 is CASRDDRGLTGELFF. CDR3 nucleotide sequence: TGTGCCAGTAGAGACGACAGGGGGCTGACCGGGGAGCTGTTTTTT. V gene TRBV19 combines with J gene TRBJ2-2; 10 bases line up with TRBD1. Trimming cost V 6 bases and J 5 bases; bases outside gene matches: 6. Germline assignment: CDR1 LNHDA and CDR2 SQIVND (reference sequence). The CDR3 contains 15 residues.

This clonotype was counted only a few times. V usage is TRBV20-1 and J usage is TRBJ2-7; the match to TRBD1 covers 7 bases. This CDR3 comprises 16 residues. The V gene's germline CDR1 is DFQATT and CDR2 SNEGSKA (reference sequence). V gave up 5 bases and J gave up 2 bases; unmatched junction bases: 15. The DNA of the CDR3 is TGCAGTGCTCGCCCCGCCCAGAGGGGGCAAACCTACGAGCAGTACTTC. Translating gives CSARPAQRGQTYEQYF.

V usage is TRBV28 and J usage is TRBJ1-1; D unclear. Trimming pared 3 bases from V and 5 bases from J, leaving 10 bases between. The CDR3 is 13 amino acids. Germline CDR1 MDHEN, CDR2 SYDVKM. The CDR3 here is CASSFLGETEAFF. CDR3 DNA sequence: TGTGCCAGCAGTTTTCTCGGGGAAACTGAAGCTTTCTTT. Drawing the rest from reference TRBV28 and TRBJ1-1, the complete variable domain is DVKVTQSSRYLVKRTGEKVFLECVQDMDHENMFWYRQDPGLGLRLIYFSYDVKMKEKGDIPEGYSVSREKKERFSLILESASTNQTSMYLCASSFLGETEAFFGQGTRLTVV.

The CDR3 here is CAISETSGSSYEQYF. The CDR3 nucleotides read TGTGCCATCAGCGAGACTAGCGGGAGCTCCTACGAGCAGTACTTC. The chain couples TRBV10-3 to TRBJ2-7; 12 positions agree with TRBD2. Germline trimming cut 6 bases from V and 0 bases from J; bases unmatched to any gene: 3. The CDR3 has 15 amino acids. The germline V gene has CDR1 ENHRY and CDR2 SYGVKD.

The chain links TRBV28 to TRBJ1-2; maybe TRBD1 (6 bases). Germline lookup yields CDR1 MDHEN and CDR2 SYDVKM. V lost 7 bases to trimming and J lost 3 bases, with 15 bases between them. The CDR3 extends over 14 amino acids. As DNA, the CDR3 is TGTGCCAGCATGACGGGGGGCGCTTACTATGGCTACACCTTC. This encodes CASMTGGAYYGYTF.

The rearrangement uses TRBV20-1 and TRBJ1-2; D might be TRBD1 (5 bases). From germline, CDR1 is DFQATT and CDR2 SNEGSKA (reference sequence). The CDR3 sequence is 14 residues long. The V and J ends lost 0 bases and 3 bases respectively, with 11 bases between them. The CDR3 protein is CSARDGGVYYGYTF. The CDR3 DNA sequence: TGCAGTGCTAGAGATGGGGGGGTTTACTATGGCTACACCTTC.

The chain links TRBV28 to TRBJ1-3; D is possibly TRBD1 (5 bases). V was trimmed by 6 bases and J by 2 bases, leaving 11 bases between them. The CDR3 totals 14 residues. Germline CDR1 is MDHEN and CDR2 is SYDVKM. The CDR3 loop reads CASSHQGTGNTIYF. For the CDR3, the DNA is TGTGCCAGCAGCCACCAGGGTACTGGAAACACCATATATTTT. Supplemented by reference TRBV28 and TRBJ1-3, the full variable domain reads DVKVTQSSRYLVKRTGEKVFLECVQDMDHENMFWYRQDPGLGLRLIYFSYDVKMKEKGDIPEGYSVSREKKERFSLILESASTNQTSMYLCASSHQGTGNTIYFGEGSWLTVV.

This clonotype has a handful of counts. This CDR3 is CASSPPAARNEQFF. As DNA, the CDR3 is TGTGCCAGCAGTCCCCCGGCAGCGAGGAATGAGCAGTTCTTC. The chain links TRBV28 to TRBJ2-1, with D hard to call. CDR1 is MDHEN, CDR2 SYDVKM, per germline. V shed 5 bases and J shed 7 bases, with 15 bases lying between them. The CDR3 loop spans 14 amino acids. The whole variable domain, remainder taken from reference TRBV28 and TRBJ2-1, is DVKVTQSSRYLVKRTGEKVFLECVQDMDHENMFWYRQDPGLGLRLIYFSYDVKMKEKGDIPEGYSVSREKKERFSLILESASTNQTSMYLCASSPPAARNEQFFGPGTRLTVL.

This clonotype has more than one count but fewer than ten. The rearrangement uses TRBV28 and TRBJ2-7; unclear D gene. The CDR3 spans 13 residues. V lost 1 base to trimming and J lost 3 bases, with 7 bases between them. CDR1 and CDR2 from the germline V gene are MDHEN and SYDVKM. The CDR3 here is CASSLSGRYEQYF. The CDR3 nucleotides are TGTGCCAGCAGTTTATCGGGCCGCTACGAGCAGTACTTC.

A few counts support this clonotype. The genes are TRBV27 and TRBJ1-1; D perhaps matches TRBD1 (6 bases). CDR3 length: 15 residues. V was clipped by 3 bases and J by 6 bases, with 17 bases between them. Germline V gene lookup returns CDR1 MNHEY and CDR2 SMNVEV (reference sequence). In nucleotides, the CDR3 is TGTGCCAGCAGTTTCTTACCGTTACAGGGACCTGAAGCTTTCTTT. It encodes CASSFLPLQGPEAFF.

J is TRBJ1-2 and V is TRBV24-1, with 8 bases fitting TRBD1. The germline V gene has CDR1 KGHDR and CDR2 SFDVKD. The junction had 10 bases not matched to a gene; V was cut back by 3 bases and J by 8 bases. There are 15 residues in the CDR3. Here the CDR3 DNA reads TGTGCCACCAGTGATGGCAGGGGGCCATCCGCCGGCTACACCTTC. Amino acid sequence: CATSDGRGPSAGYTF.

This chain links TRBV12-3 or TRBV12-4 with TRBJ2-5; weak D call: TRBD1 (6 bases). The CDR3 consists of 14 residues. Trimming took 5 bases from V and 2 from J, leaving 12 bases between them. The CDR3 sequence: CASSREGVQETQYF. In DNA, the CDR3 is TGTGCCAGCAGTAGAGAGGGGGTACAAGAGACCCAGTACTTC.

The chain combines TRBV12-3 or TRBV12-4 with TRBJ1-3; D gene uncertain. The CDR3 covers 18 residues. V was pared by 1 base and J by 0 bases, with 16 bases between. The CDR3 DNA reads TGTGCCAGCAGTTTAGGCGTGTCAGGCGGATCCTCTGGAAACACCATATATTTT. The encoded protein is CASSLGVSGGSSGNTIYF.

The V gene is TRBV27, the J gene TRBJ1-2; D is undetermined. Germline-derived CDR1 and CDR2 are MNHEY and SMNVEV (reference sequence). The germline V and J ends were trimmed by 3 bases and 4 bases, with 6 bases remaining between them. The CDR3 consists of 12 residues. CDR3 loop: CASSFDGYGYTF. The CDR3 bases are TGTGCCAGCAGTTTTGACGGCTATGGCTACACCTTC.

This clonotype was seen only a few times. The genes are TRBV28 and TRBJ1-1; D is ambiguous. This CDR3 region has 14 residues. CDR1 MDHEN and CDR2 SYDVKM come from the germline V gene. Trimming left V 4 bases short and J 8 bases short, with 17 bases between. Here the CDR3 DNA reads TGTGCCAGCAGTTCCCCGGAGCCGGTTGAGGAAGCTTTCTTT. It encodes CASSSPEPVEEAFF.

This rearrangement joins TRBV5-6 to TRBJ2-3; the D gene is possibly TRBD1 (6 bases). Germline V lookup: CDR1 SGHDT, CDR2 YYEEEE. The V end lost 4 bases, the J end lost 0 bases, and 15 bases lay between the germline ends. There are 16 residues in the CDR3. CDR3 in amino acids: CASSRSGHLSTDTQYF. The CDR3 DNA is TGTGCCAGCAGCCGCTCGGGACACCTGAGCACAGATACGCAGTATTTT.

The chain is built from TRBV5-1 and TRBJ2-5, with 8 bases matching TRBD2. V dropped 3 bases and J dropped 5; count of bases not matched to a gene: 6. The germline CDR1 and CDR2 sequences are SGHRS and YFSETQ. There are 14 residues in the CDR3. CDR3 bases: TGCGCCAGCAGCTCCCCTAGCGGGCGGGAGACCCAGTACTTC. The encoded protein is CASSSPSGRETQYF.

This clonotype was counted between two and nine times. The rearrangement uses TRBV7-2 and TRBJ2-4, with a weak D call TRBD2 (5 bases). The germline V and J ends were trimmed by 4 bases and 8 bases, with 6 bases remaining between them. The CDR3 sequence is 11 residues long. The germline V gene has CDR1 SGHTA and CDR2 FQGNSA. Written as DNA, the CDR3 is TGTGCCAGCAGCTGGGGAGACATTCAGTACTTC. Residues: CASSWGDIQYF.

This clonotype was observed a few times. This chain connects TRBV4-1 to TRBJ2-7; D possibly corresponds to TRBD1 (5 bases). The CDR3 sequence is 16 residues long. Germline lookup yields CDR1 MGHRA and CDR2 YSYEKL. The V gene lost 0 bases and the J gene lost 5 bases, with 17 bases spanning the gap. CDR3 bases: TGCGCCAGCAGCCAAGATCCGTTAGGGGTTTGGGACGAGCAGTACTTC. Residues: CASSQDPLGVWDEQYF.